The 10 T cell receptor beta chains given below trace back to one sample, sequenced in a study of CD8 T cells in ankylosing spondylitis. TCRdb itself ran the 5' RACE reads through MiXCR, one entry per CDR3 protein. The table shows 200,000 to 250,000 distinct CDR3 sequences, with 20% to 30% occurring only once. Sample: blood, either unsorted or a sorted T cell fraction (not recorded which). These receptors were obtained from a male donor with ankylosing spondylitis or in good health (not recorded which).

This clonotype was seen at least ten times. This chain joins TRBV6-1 and TRBJ2-7, with D uncertain. The V and J ends lost 2 bases and 5 bases respectively, with 13 bases between them. Germline CDR1 and CDR2: MNHNS and SASEGT. This CDR3 contains 14 residues. Here the CDR3 reads CASSERLLIDEQYF. CDR3 in DNA: TGTGCCAGCAGTGAACGGCTCCTTATAGACGAGCAGTACTTC.

CDR3 coding DNA: TGCAGTGCTAGACGGGTGGGGATGGGCAACACCGGGGAGCTGTTTTTT. This sequence encodes CSARRVGMGNTGELFF. J is TRBJ2-2 and V is TRBV20-1; D is unresolved. Trimming shortened V by 2 bases and J by 2 bases, and 15 bases separated the two germline ends. Germline assignment: CDR1 DFQATT and CDR2 SNEGSKA (reference sequence). The CDR3 has 16 amino acids.

This sequence joins TRBV6-1 and TRBJ1-2; TRBD1 aligns across 7 bases. CDR3 size: 12 residues. The V gene's germline CDR1 is MNHNS and CDR2 SASEGT. V gave up 6 bases and J gave up 5 bases; unmatched junction bases: 3. The CDR3 DNA is TGTGCCAGCAGAGGGACAGATTATGGCTACACCTTC. This gives the protein CASRGTDYGYTF.

This clonotype was detected ten times or more. For the CDR3, the DNA is TGTGCCAGCTCACCGGGGACGGGTGGCCAAGAGACCCAGTACTTC. Residues: CASSPGTGGQETQYF. This sequence joins TRBV18 and TRBJ2-5; D is tentatively TRBD1 or TRBD2 (5 bases each). Germline lookup yields CDR1 KGHSH and CDR2 LQKENI. The CDR3 extends over 15 amino acids. The ends were cut back, 3 bases at V and 1 base at J, with 12 bases in the middle.

This clonotype was seen many times. The CDR3 loop is CASSLAQGGAYGYTF. The CDR3 DNA reads as TGCGCCAGCAGCTTGGCTCAGGGAGGAGCCTATGGCTACACCTTC. The chain combines TRBV5-1 with TRBJ1-2; weak D call: TRBD1 (5 bases). V was cut by 0 bases and J by 4 bases, with 13 bases left in between. Germline V lookup: CDR1 SGHRS, CDR2 YFSETQ. This CDR3 is 15 amino acids long.

This chain connects TRBV7-2 to TRBJ2-7; 9 nucleotides line up with TRBD2. CDR1 is SGHTA and CDR2 is FQGNSA in the germline V gene. This CDR3 is built from 15 residues. Trimming cost V 4 bases and J 6 bases; bases outside gene matches: 10. The CDR3 here is CASSSKTSGAREQYF. The CDR3 DNA follows: TGTGCCAGCAGCTCCAAGACTAGCGGAGCGCGCGAGCAGTACTTC. The entire variable domain, with the rest obtained from reference TRBV7-2 and TRBJ2-7, is as follows: GAGVSQSPSNKVTEKGKDVELRCDPISGHTALYWYRQSLGQGLEFLIYFQGNSAPDKSGLPSDRFSAERTGGSVSTLTIQRTQQEDSAVYLCASSSKTSGAREQYFGPGTRLTVT.

The chain carries TRBV6-1 and TRBJ1-2; possibly TRBD1 for D (5 bases). Germline lookup yields CDR1 MNHNS and CDR2 SASEGT. The ends were cut back, 11 bases at V and 2 bases at J, with 21 bases in the middle. The CDR3 contains 15 residues. CDR3 residues: CASQLAFQGNYGYTF. CDR3 coding DNA: TGTGCCTCGCAGCTGGCATTTCAGGGCAACTATGGCTACACCTTC.

The chain combines TRBV6-2 or TRBV6-3 with TRBJ2-3; TRBD2 agrees at 8 bases. The CDR3 runs to 16 residues. The V and J ends lost 1 base and 2 bases, in that order; junction bases with no gene match: 5. Germline CDR1 reads MNHEY; CDR2 reads SVGEGT. The CDR3 DNA sequence: TGTGCCAGCAGTTACTACCTAGCGGGCTTCACAGATACGCAGTATTTT. Translating gives CASSYYLAGFTDTQYF.

The chain has TRBV6-1 and TRBJ2-1, with 9 bases matching TRBD1. V dropped 7 bases and J dropped 7; count of bases not matched to a gene: 11. The CDR3 extends over 15 amino acids. CDR1 is MNHNS and CDR2 is SASEGT in the germline V gene. The CDR3 DNA is TGTGCCAGCACTGCCAGGGGACAGGGCATAAATGAGCAGTTCTTC. Translated: CASTARGQGINEQFF.

This clonotype was recorded at least ten times. The chain couples TRBV20-1 to TRBJ1-1, with TRBD1 matching 7 bases. Germline CDR1 and CDR2: DFQATT and SNEGSKA (reference sequence). V trimming: 2 bases; J trimming: 6 bases; junction bases outside the gene matches: 15. This CDR3 contains 16 residues. CDR3 sequence: CSARPHQGGAKAEAFF. The DNA of the CDR3 is TGCAGTGCTAGACCCCATCAGGGGGGGGCTAAGGCTGAAGCTTTCTTT.